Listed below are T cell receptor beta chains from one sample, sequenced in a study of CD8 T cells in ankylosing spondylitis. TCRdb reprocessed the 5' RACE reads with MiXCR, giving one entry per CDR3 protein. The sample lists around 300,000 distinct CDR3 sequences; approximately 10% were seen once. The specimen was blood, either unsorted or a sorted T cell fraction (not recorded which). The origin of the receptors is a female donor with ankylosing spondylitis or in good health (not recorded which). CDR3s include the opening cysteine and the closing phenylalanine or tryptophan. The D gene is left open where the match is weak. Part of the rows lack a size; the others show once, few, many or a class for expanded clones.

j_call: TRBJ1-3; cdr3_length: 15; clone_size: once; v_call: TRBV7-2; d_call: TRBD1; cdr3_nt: TGTGCCAGCAGTTCCGAGGGGGCGCGCGGAAACACCATATATTTT; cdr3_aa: CASSSEGARGNTIYF
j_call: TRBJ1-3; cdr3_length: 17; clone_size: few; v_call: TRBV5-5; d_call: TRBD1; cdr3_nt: TGTGCCAGCAGCGACCCCGGACAGGCCAACTTTAGAAACACCATATATTTT; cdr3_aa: CASSDPGQANFRNTIYF
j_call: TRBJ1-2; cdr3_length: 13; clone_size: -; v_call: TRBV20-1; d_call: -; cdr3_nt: TGCAGTGCTAGTATCAGGACTAACTATGGCTACACCTTC; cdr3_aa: CSASIRTNYGYTF
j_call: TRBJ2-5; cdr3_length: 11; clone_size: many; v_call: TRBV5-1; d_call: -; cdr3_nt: TGCGCCAGCATGGCGGATGAGACCCAGTACTTC; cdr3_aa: CASMADETQYF
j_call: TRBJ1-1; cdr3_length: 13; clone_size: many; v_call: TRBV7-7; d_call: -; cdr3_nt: TGTGCCAGCAGCACCGACCGGAACACTGAAGCTTTCTTT; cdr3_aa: CASSTDRNTEAFF
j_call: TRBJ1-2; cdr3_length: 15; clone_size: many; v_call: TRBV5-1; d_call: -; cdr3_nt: TGCGCCAGCAGCCGGGGTGGGATAGACAACTATGGCTACACCTTC; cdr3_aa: CASSRGGIDNYGYTF
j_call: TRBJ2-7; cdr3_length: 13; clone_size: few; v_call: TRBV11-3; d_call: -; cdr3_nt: TGTGCCAGCAGCTTGGCGGGGACTGACGAGCAGTACTTC; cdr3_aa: CASSLAGTDEQYF
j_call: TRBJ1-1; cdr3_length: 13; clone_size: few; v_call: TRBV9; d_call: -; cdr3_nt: TGTGCCAGCAGCGTAAGAGAGAACACTGAAGCTTTCTTT; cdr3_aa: CASSVRENTEAFF
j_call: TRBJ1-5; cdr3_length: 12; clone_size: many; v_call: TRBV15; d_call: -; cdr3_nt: TGTGCCACCAGCAGACCTAACCAGCCCCAGCATTTT; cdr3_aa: CATSRPNQPQHF
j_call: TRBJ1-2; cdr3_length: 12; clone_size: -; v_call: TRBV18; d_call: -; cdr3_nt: TGTGCCAGCTCAAATGCTAACTATGGCTACACCTTC; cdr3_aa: CASSNANYGYTF
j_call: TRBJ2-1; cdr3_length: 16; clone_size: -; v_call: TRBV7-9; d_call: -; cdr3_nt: TGTGCCAGCAGCATACCGACACCAGACTCCTACAATGAGCAGTTCTTC; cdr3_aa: CASSIPTPDSYNEQFF
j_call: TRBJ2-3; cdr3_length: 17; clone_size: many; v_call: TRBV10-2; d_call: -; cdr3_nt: TGCGCCAGCAGTACACGGGTAGTGACCGCTAGCACAGATACGCAGTATTTT; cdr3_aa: CASSTRVVTASTDTQYF